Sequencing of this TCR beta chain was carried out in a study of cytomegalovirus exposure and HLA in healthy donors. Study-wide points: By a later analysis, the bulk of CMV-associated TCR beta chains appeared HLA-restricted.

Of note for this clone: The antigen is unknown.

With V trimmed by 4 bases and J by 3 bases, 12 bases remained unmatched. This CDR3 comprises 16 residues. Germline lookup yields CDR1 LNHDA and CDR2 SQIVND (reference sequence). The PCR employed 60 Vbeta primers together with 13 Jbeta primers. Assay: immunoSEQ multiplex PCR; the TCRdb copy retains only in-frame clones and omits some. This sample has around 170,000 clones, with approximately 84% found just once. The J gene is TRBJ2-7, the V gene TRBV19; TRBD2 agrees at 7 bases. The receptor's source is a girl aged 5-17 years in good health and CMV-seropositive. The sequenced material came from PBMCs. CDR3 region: CASSRGASGFFYEQYF. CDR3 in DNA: TGTGCCAGTAGTAGAGGGGCTAGCGGTTTCTTCTACGAGCAGTACTTC.